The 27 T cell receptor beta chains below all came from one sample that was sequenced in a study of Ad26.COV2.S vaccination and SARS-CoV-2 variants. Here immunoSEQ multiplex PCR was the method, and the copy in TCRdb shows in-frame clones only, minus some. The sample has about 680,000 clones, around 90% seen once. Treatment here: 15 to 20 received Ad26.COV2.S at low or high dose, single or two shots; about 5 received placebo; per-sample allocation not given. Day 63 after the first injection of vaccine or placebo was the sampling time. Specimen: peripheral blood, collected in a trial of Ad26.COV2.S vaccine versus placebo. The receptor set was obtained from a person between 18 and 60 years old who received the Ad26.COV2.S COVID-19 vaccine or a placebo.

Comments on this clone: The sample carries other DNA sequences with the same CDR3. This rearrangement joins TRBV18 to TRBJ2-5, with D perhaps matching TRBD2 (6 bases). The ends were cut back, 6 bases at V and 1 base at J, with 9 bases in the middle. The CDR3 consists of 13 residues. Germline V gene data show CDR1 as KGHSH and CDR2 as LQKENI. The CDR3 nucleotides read TGTGCCAGCTCGTTGGGACTCCAAGAGACCCAGTACTTC. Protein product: CASSLGLQETQYF.

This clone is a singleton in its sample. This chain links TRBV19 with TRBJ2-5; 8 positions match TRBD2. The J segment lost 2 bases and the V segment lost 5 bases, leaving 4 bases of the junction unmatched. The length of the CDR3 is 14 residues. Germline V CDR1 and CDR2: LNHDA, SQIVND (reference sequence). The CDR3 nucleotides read TGTGCCAGTAGTCCCCGGGGGGGGCAAGAGACCCAGTACTTC. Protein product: CASSPRGGQETQYF.

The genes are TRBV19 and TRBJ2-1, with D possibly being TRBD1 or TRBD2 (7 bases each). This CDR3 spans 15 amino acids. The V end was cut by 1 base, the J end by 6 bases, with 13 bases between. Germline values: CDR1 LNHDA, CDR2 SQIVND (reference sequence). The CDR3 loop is CASSIGEGTVNEQFF. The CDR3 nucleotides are TGTGCCAGTAGTATAGGGGAGGGGACAGTCAATGAGCAGTTCTTC. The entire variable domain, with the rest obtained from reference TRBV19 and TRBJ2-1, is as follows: DGGITQSPKYLFRKEGQNVTLSCEQNLNHDAMYWYRQDPGQGLRLIYYSQIVNDFQKGDIAEGYSVSREKKESFPLTVTSAQKNPTAFYLCASSIGEGTVNEQFFGPGTRLTVL.

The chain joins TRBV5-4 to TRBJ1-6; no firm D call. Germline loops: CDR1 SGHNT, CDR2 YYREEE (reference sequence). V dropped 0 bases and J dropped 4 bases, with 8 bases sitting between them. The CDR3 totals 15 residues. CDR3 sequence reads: CASSLGTSYNSPLHF. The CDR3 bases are TGTGCCAGCAGCTTGGGGACCTCGTATAATTCACCCCTCCACTTT.

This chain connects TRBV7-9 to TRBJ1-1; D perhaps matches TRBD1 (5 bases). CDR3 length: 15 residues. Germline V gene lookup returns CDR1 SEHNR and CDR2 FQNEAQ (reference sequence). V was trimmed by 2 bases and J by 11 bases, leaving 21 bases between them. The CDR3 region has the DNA TGTGCCAGCAGCTTAAGATCGGACTCGGGGCTAGGCGCTTTCTTT. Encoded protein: CASSLRSDSGLGAFF.

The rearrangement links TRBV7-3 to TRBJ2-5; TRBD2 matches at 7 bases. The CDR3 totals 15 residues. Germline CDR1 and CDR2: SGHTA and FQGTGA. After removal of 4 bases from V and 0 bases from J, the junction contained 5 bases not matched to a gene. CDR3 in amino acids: CASSSIGGNQETQYF. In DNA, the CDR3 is TGTGCCAGCAGCTCCATCGGGGGGAACCAAGAGACCCAGTACTTC.

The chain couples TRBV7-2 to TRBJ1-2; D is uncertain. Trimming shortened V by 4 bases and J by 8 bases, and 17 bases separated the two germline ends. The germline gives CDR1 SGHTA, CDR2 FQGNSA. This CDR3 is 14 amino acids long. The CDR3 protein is CASSSRASLGGYTF. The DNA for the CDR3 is TGTGCCAGCAGCTCCCGGGCTTCCTTGGGGGGCTACACCTTC.

The CDR3 loop reads CAFRGIDGYTF. CDR3 bases: TGTGCCTTCAGGGGTATTGATGGCTACACCTTC. The chain has TRBV30 and TRBJ1-2; tentative D call: TRBD1 (6 bases). Germline V gene sequence: CDR1 GTSNPN, CDR2 SVGIG (reference sequence). With 7 bases removed from V and 6 bases from J, the gap between germline ends came to 12 bases. This CDR3 spans 11 amino acids.

Here the CDR3 reads CASSPRKAGGTGELFF. In DNA, the CDR3 is TGTGCCAGCTCACCAAGGAAAGCGGGAGGGACCGGGGAGCTGTTTTTT. The rearrangement links TRBV18 to TRBJ2-2; TRBD2 matches 10 bases. The CDR3 runs 16 residues. V dropped 2 bases and J dropped 5; count of bases not matched to a gene: 5. In germline, CDR1 is KGHSH, CDR2 LQKENI.

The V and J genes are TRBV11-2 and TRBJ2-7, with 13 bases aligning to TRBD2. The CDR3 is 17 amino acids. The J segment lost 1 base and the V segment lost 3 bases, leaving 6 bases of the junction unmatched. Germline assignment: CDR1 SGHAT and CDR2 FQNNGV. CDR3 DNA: TGTGCCAGCAGCTTCACCTTGACTAGCGGGGGGTCCTACGAGCAGTACTTC. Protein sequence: CASSFTLTSGGSYEQYF.

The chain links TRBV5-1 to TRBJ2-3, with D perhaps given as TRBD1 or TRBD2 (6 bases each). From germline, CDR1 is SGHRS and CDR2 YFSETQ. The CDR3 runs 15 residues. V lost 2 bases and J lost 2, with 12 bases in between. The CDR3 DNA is TGCGCCAGCAGCTTCATAGGGGGGTTCACAGATACGCAGTATTTT. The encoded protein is CASSFIGGFTDTQYF. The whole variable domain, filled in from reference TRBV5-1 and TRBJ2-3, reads KAGVTQTPRYLIKTRGQQVTLSCSPISGHRSVSWYQQTPGQGLQFLFEYFSETQRNKGNFPGRFSGRQFSNSRSEMNVSTLELGDSALYLCASSFIGGFTDTQYFGPGTRLTVL.

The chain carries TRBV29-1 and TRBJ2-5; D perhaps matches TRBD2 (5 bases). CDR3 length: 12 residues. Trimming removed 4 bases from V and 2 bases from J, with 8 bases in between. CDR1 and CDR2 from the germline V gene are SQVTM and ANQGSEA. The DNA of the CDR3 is TGCAGCGTTGTGAGGGTTCAAGAGACCCAGTACTTC. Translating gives CSVVRVQETQYF.

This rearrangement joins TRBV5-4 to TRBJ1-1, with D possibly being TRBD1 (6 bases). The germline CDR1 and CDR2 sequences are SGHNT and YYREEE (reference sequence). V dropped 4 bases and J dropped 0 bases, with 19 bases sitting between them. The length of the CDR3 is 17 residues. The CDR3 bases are TGTGCCAGCAGCAGGACTCTCAGACAGGAAATGAACACTGAAGCTTTCTTT. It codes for CASSRTLRQEMNTEAFF.

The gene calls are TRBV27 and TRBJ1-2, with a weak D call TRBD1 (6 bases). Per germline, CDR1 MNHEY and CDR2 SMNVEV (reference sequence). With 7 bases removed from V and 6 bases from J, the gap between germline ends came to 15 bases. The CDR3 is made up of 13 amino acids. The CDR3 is CASTDRMGDGYTF. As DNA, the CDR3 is TGTGCCAGCACCGACAGGATGGGGGATGGCTACACCTTC.

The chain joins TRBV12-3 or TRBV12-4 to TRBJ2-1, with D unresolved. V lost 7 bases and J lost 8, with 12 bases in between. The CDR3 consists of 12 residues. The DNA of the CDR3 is TGTGCCAGCAAGGCGGATAGGTATGAGCAGTTCTTC. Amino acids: CASKADRYEQFF.

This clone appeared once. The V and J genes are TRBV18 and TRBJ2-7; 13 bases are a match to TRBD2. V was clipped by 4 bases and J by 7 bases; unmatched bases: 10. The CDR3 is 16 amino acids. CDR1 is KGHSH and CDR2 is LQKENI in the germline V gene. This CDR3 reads CASSLGLAGVEREQYF. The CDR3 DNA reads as TGTGCCAGCTCACTCGGACTAGCGGGAGTAGAAAGGGAGCAGTACTTC.

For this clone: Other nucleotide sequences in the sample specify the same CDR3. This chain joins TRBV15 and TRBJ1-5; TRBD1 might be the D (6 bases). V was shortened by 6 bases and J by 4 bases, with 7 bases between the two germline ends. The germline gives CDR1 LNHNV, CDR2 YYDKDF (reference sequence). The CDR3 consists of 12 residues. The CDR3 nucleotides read TGTGCCACCAGTCAGGGGAATCAGCCCCAGCATTTT. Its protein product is CATSQGNQPQHF.

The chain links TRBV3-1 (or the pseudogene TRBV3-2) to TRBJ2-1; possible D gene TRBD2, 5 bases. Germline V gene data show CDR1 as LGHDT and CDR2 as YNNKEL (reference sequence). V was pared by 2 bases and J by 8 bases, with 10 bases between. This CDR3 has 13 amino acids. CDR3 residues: CASSQRGSDEQFF. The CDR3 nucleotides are TGTGCCAGCAGCCAACGAGGGAGCGATGAGCAGTTCTTC.

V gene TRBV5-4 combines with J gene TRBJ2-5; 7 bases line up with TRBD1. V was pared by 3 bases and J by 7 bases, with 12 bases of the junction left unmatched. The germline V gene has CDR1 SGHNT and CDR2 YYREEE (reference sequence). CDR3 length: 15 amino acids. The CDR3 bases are TGTGCCAGCAGCTCACCGACAGGGACCTGGGGGACCCAGTACTTC. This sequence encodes CASSSPTGTWGTQYF.

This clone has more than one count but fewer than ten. CDR3 nucleotide sequence: TGTGCCAGCAGCTTATTGATACCAGAAGCTTTCTTT. Translating it yields CASSLLIPEAFF. The chain joins TRBV11-2 to TRBJ1-1, with no clear D. The CDR3 consists of 12 residues. The V end lost 2 bases, the J end lost 8 bases, and 9 bases lay between the germline ends. CDR1 and CDR2 from the germline V gene are SGHAT and FQNNGV.

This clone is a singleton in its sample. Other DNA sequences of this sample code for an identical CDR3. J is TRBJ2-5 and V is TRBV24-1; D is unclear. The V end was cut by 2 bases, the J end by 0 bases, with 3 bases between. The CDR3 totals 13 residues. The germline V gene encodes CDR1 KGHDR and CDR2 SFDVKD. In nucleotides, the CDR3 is TGTGCCACCAGTGATTCATACCAAGAGACCCAGTACTTC. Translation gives CATSDSYQETQYF.

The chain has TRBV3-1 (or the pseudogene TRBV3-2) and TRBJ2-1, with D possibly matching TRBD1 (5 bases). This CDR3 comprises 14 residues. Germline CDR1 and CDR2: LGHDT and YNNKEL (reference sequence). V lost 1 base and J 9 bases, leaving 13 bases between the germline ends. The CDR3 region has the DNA TGTGCCAGCAGCCAAGTGCAGGGCGTGGGTGAGCAGTTCTTC. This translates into CASSQVQGVGEQFF.

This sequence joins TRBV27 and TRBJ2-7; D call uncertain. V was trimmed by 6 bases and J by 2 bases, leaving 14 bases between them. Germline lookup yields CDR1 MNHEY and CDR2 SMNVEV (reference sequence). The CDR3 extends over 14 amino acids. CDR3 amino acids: CASSRSPLPYEQYF. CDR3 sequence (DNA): TGTGCCAGCAGCCGGTCCCCCTTGCCCTACGAGCAGTACTTC.

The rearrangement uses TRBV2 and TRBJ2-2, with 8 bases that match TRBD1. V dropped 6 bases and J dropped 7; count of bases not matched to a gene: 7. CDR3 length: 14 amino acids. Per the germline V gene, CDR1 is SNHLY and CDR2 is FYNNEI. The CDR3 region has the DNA TGTGCCAGCAGGGCCGGGACAGGTGGCGGGGAGCTGTTTTTT. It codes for CASRAGTGGGELFF.

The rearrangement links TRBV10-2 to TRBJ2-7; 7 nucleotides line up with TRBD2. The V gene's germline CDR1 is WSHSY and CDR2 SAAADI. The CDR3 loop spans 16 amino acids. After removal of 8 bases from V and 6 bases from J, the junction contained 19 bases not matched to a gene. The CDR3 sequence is CASGESDAGEPREQYF. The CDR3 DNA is TGCGCCAGCGGGGAATCAGACGCGGGAGAGCCTCGCGAGCAGTACTTC.

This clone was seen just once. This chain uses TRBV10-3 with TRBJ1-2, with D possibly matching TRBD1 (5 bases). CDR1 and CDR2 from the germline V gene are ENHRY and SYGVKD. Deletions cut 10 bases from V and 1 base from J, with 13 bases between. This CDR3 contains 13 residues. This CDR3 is CATQEGFNYGYTF. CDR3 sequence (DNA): TGTGCCACCCAGGAGGGGTTTAACTATGGCTACACCTTC.

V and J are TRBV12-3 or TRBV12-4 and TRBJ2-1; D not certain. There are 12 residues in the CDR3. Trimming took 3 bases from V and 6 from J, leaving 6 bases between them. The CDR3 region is CASSLRINEQFF. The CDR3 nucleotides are TGTGCCAGCAGTTTGCGTATCAATGAGCAGTTCTTC.